Presented here are 5 T cell receptor beta chains from one specimen sequenced in a study of blood T cell repertoires in COVID-19. Sequencing used immunoSEQ multiplex PCR; TCRdb keeps in-frame clones, though not all of them. The sample contains 150,000 or so clones, approximately 88% of which appear only once. Specimen: PBMCs or T cells enriched from blood (not recorded which). The receptor set was obtained from a young woman with acute COVID-19.

This clone showed up just once. The chain joins TRBV7-6 to TRBJ1-4; D not certain. This CDR3 is built from 15 residues. CDR1 SGHVS and CDR2 FNYEAQ come from the germline V gene. V was cut by 4 bases and J by 5 bases, with 14 bases left in between. Written as DNA, the CDR3 is TGTGCCAGCAGCTCGACAATGTCCCGAAATGAAAAACTGTTTTTT. Protein: CASSSTMSRNEKLFF.

The chain carries TRBV3-1 (or the pseudogene TRBV3-2) and TRBJ2-1; 9 bases are a match to TRBD2. From germline, CDR1 is LGHDT and CDR2 YNNKEL (reference sequence). The ends lost 7 bases at V and 7 bases at J; junction bases unmatched: 14. The CDR3 contains 16 residues. The CDR3 DNA sequence: TGTGCCAGCAAACCCCTCGGACTAGCGTCAGTTAATGAGCAGTTCTTC. Translation gives CASKPLGLASVNEQFF.

This clone was picked up one time. The gene calls are TRBV28 and TRBJ1-1, with TRBD1 identical over 11 bases. V dropped 7 bases and J dropped 4; count of bases not matched to a gene: 8. From germline, CDR1 is MDHEN and CDR2 SYDVKM. This CDR3 is 15 amino acids long. The chain's CDR3 is CASNPRDRGATEAFF. The CDR3 region has the DNA TGTGCCAGCAACCCAAGGGACAGGGGGGCCACTGAAGCTTTCTTT.

This chain uses TRBV27 with TRBJ2-7; 7 nucleotides align to TRBD1. The CDR3 loop spans 14 amino acids. CDR1 MNHEY and CDR2 SMNVEV come from the germline V gene (reference sequence). V shed 6 bases and J 3 bases; nucleotides not matched to a gene: 8. In DNA form, the CDR3 reads TGTGCCAGCAGCCCGGACAGGTACATCTACGAGCAGTACTTC. It yields the protein CASSPDRYIYEQYF.

This clone was detected once. This rearrangement joins TRBV19 to TRBJ2-4, with 7 bases matching TRBD1. The germline V gene encodes CDR1 LNHDA and CDR2 SQIVND (reference sequence). Trimming took 3 bases from V and 3 from J; bases not matched to a gene: 5. This CDR3 contains 15 residues. The CDR3 here is CASSMGTADKNIQYF. CDR3 nucleotide sequence: TGTGCCAGTAGTATGGGGACAGCTGACAAAAACATTCAGTACTTC.